What follows are 25 T cell receptor beta chains derived from one specimen sequenced in a study of shared clonotypes between healthy human individuals. TCRdb's copy holds only in-frame clones and misses some; the assay was immunoSEQ multiplex PCR. The data show over 1.5 million clones, with 95% to 99% seen just once and roughly 0.45% held by the top ten. Sample: naive CD4+ T cells sorted from blood. The subset here: CD45RA+ positively selected. These receptors originate from a man aged 25-40 years in good health.

This rearrangement joins TRBV18 to TRBJ2-7; no firm D call. Germline CDR1 and CDR2: KGHSH and LQKENI. Trimming took 6 bases from V and 6 from J, leaving 9 bases between them. The CDR3 has 11 amino acids. CDR3 sequence (DNA): TGTGCCAGCTCTTCTGCGAGCGAGCAGTACTTC. It encodes CASSSASEQYF.

V and J are TRBV15 and TRBJ2-1, with 7 bases identical to TRBD2. This CDR3 spans 16 amino acids. The germline V gene has CDR1 LNHNV and CDR2 YYDKDF (reference sequence). V was clipped by 3 bases and J by 9 bases; unmatched bases: 14. The CDR3 DNA follows: TGTGCCACCAGCAGGGGGGGGTCAGGTAAGGTCAGTGAGCAGTTCTTC. Protein sequence: CATSRGGSGKVSEQFF. The full variable domain, completed using reference TRBV15 and TRBJ2-1, is DAMVIQNPRYQVTQFGKPVTLSCSQTLNHNVMYWYQQKSSQAPKLLFHYYDKDFNNEADTPDNFQSRRPNTSFCFLDIRSPGLGDTAMYLCATSRGGSGKVSEQFFGPGTRLTVL.

The chain employs TRBV27 and TRBJ2-6, with 14 bases lining up with TRBD2. The ends lost 5 bases at V and 0 bases at J; junction bases unmatched: 3. The CDR3 contains 18 residues. The germline V gene encodes CDR1 MNHEY and CDR2 SMNVEV (reference sequence). The CDR3 is CASSRTSGRLSGANVLTF. CDR3 nucleotides: TGTGCCAGCAGTCGGACTAGCGGGAGGCTCTCTGGGGCCAACGTCCTGACTTTC.

Note on this clone: Other DNA sequences of this sample code for an identical CDR3. The chain links TRBV9 to TRBJ1-1; D is unresolved. Trimming stripped 0 bases from V and 0 bases from J, with 9 bases between. The CDR3 totals 15 residues. Looked up from germline, CDR1 is SGDLS and CDR2 is YYNGEE. CDR3 amino acids: CASSVGAGMNTEAFF. In DNA form, the CDR3 reads TGTGCCAGCAGCGTAGGGGCAGGAATGAACACTGAAGCTTTCTTT.

The rearrangement links TRBV19 to TRBJ2-2; a possible D gene is TRBD2 (6 bases). CDR1 LNHDA and CDR2 SQIVND come from the germline V gene (reference sequence). This CDR3 has 15 residues. The germline V and J ends were trimmed by 3 bases and 1 base, with 9 bases remaining between them. The CDR3: CASSIRGRNTGELFF. Here the CDR3 DNA reads TGTGCCAGTAGTATTCGGGGGAGGAACACCGGGGAGCTGTTTTTT.

This clone was found once. This rearrangement joins TRBV7-9 to TRBJ1-3, with 7 bases that match TRBD1. Germline values: CDR1 SEHNR, CDR2 FQNEAQ (reference sequence). The CDR3 runs 16 residues. J gave up 2 bases and V 6 bases, and 10 bases lay outside the gene matches. CDR3 in DNA: TGTGCCAGCAGAATACAGGGGACAGCGACTGGAAACACCATATATTTT. It translates to CASRIQGTATGNTIYF.

The rearrangement joins TRBV14 to TRBJ1-2; D uncertain. Germline CDR1 is SGHDN and CDR2 is FVKESK. The CDR3 has 14 residues. V was shortened by 6 bases and J by 3 bases, with 14 bases between the two germline ends. The chain's CDR3 is CASRESGSYYGYTF. The CDR3 coding sequence is TGTGCCAGCAGGGAGAGTGGCAGCTACTATGGCTACACCTTC.

The V and J genes are TRBV11-2 and TRBJ2-6; 13 bases fit TRBD2. The CDR3 length is 17 residues. V lost 5 bases, J lost 2 bases, and 3 bases stayed unmatched. Germline loops: CDR1 SGHAT, CDR2 FQNNGV. CDR3 region: CASSPGLAGAGANVLTF. The CDR3 DNA is TGTGCCAGCAGCCCCGGACTAGCGGGAGCTGGGGCCAACGTCCTGACTTTC.

This chain links TRBV2 with TRBJ2-2, with 10 nucleotides matching TRBD2. CDR3 length: 15 amino acids. J lost 1 base, V lost 6 bases, and 2 bases had no gene match. Germline loops: CDR1 SNHLY, CDR2 FYNNEI. CDR3 in DNA: TGTGCCAGCAGGCCTAGCGGGGGGAACACCGGGGAGCTGTTTTTT. Its protein is CASRPSGGNTGELFF.

This clone is a singleton in its sample. This chain uses TRBV14 with TRBJ2-1; the D gene is possibly TRBD2 (6 bases). The CDR3 is 17 residues long. Germline lookup yields CDR1 SGHDN and CDR2 FVKESK. Trimming shortened V by 4 bases and J by 0 bases, and 16 bases separated the two germline ends. This CDR3 is CASSLKGRGSSYNEQFF. Here the CDR3 DNA reads TGTGCCAGCAGCCTCAAGGGTCGGGGGAGCTCCTACAATGAGCAGTTCTTC.

The chain links TRBV7-6 to TRBJ2-5; 13 bases align to TRBD2. The CDR3 runs to 17 residues. The germline gives CDR1 SGHVS, CDR2 FNYEAQ. V gave up 4 bases and J gave up 0 bases; unmatched junction bases: 5. The CDR3 nucleotides are TGTGCCAGCAGCTCTGGACTAGCGGGAGTGTACCAAGAGACCCAGTACTTC. It yields the protein CASSSGLAGVYQETQYF.

CDR3 sequence reads: CASSSLVAGGQVTQYF. CDR3 nucleotides: TGTGCCAGCAGCTCCTTAGTAGCGGGAGGGCAAGTTACGCAGTATTTT. This chain links TRBV7-2 with TRBJ2-3; 11 nucleotides agree with TRBD2. This CDR3 has 16 residues. V lost 4 bases and J lost 8; bases outside the gene matches: 11. Germline CDR1 is SGHTA and CDR2 is FQGNSA.

As to this clone: Other DNA sequences within the sample encode an identical CDR3. The chain combines TRBV9 with TRBJ1-5, with TRBD1 as a possible D gene (5 bases). In germline, CDR1 is SGDLS, CDR2 YYNGEE. The germline V and J ends were trimmed by 10 bases and 5 bases, with 16 bases remaining between them. The CDR3 length is 13 residues. DNA of the CDR3: TGTGCCTCCTCTGAGGGGCCTTATCAGCCCCAGCATTTT. Amino acids: CASSEGPYQPQHF.

V and J are TRBV2 and TRBJ2-2; tentatively, D is TRBD2 (5 bases). Germline V gene data show CDR1 as SNHLY and CDR2 as FYNNEI. The CDR3 contains 15 residues. V gave up 9 bases and J gave up 3 bases, with 17 bases separating them. CDR3 sequence: CASATLGADTGELFF. Written as DNA, the CDR3 is TGTGCCAGTGCTACCCTGGGAGCAGACACCGGGGAGCTGTTTTTT.

A remark on this clone: One end of the junction does not line up with germline, which may come from a read error. The CDR3 bases are TGTGCCAGCAGCTCGGGACACCTCATGAACGCTGAAGCTTTCTTT. The encoded protein is CASSSGHLMNAEAFF. The chain joins TRBV5-4 to TRBJ1-1; a possible D gene is TRBD1 (6 bases). Looked up from germline, CDR1 is SGHNT and CDR2 is YYREEE (reference sequence). The CDR3 contains 15 residues.

This rearrangement joins TRBV11-2 to TRBJ2-7; TRBD2 matches at 9 bases. V lost 5 bases and J lost 0; bases outside the gene matches: 5. The germline gives CDR1 SGHAT, CDR2 FQNNGV. The CDR3 runs to 15 residues. CDR3 sequence reads: CASSRSGGISYEQYF. CDR3 sequence (DNA): TGTGCCAGCAGCCGTAGCGGGGGAATCTCCTACGAGCAGTACTTC.

CDR3 in DNA: TGTGCCAGCAGCTTCCCAGGGGGCCCGCAGTACTTC. As protein: CASSFPGGPQYF. The chain uses TRBV7-2 and TRBJ2-7, with 8 bases fitting TRBD1. The length of the CDR3 is 12 residues. V shed 3 bases, J shed 9 bases, and the junction held 4 bases outside the gene matches. Germline loops: CDR1 SGHTA, CDR2 FQGNSA.

The rearrangement links TRBV27 to TRBJ2-1; D is uncertain. Germline loops: CDR1 MNHEY, CDR2 SMNVEV (reference sequence). This CDR3 is built from 15 residues. Written as DNA, the CDR3 is TGTGTCTCTCTCGCTGGCCGCAACTCCTACAATGAGCAGTTCTTC. Translated: CVSLAGRNSYNEQFF.

This CDR3 reads CASSLGLAGYVDEQFF. Written as DNA, the CDR3 is TGTGCCAGCAGCTTAGGACTAGCGGGCTATGTCGATGAGCAGTTCTTC. This chain joins TRBV7-6 and TRBJ2-1; 10 nucleotides match TRBD2. Germline CDR1 is SGHVS and CDR2 is FNYEAQ. The CDR3 is 16 residues long. Trimming removed 1 base from V and 8 bases from J; junction bases left unmatched: 8.

The genes are TRBV6-5 and TRBJ1-4; D is unresolved. Germline V gene data show CDR1 as MNHEY and CDR2 as SVGAGI. The V end was cut by 2 bases, the J end by 10 bases, with 17 bases between. CDR3 length: 15 amino acids. In DNA form, the CDR3 reads TGTGCCAGCAGTTACCTTGGGAGAGCTGGGATAAAACTGTTTTTT. Amino acids: CASSYLGRAGIKLFF.

The chain has TRBV9 and TRBJ2-1; 9 nucleotides match TRBD2. V was clipped by 0 bases and J by 5 bases; unmatched bases: 6. The CDR3 covers 16 residues. Germline V gene lookup returns CDR1 SGDLS and CDR2 YYNGEE. The CDR3 nucleotides read TGTGCCAGCAGCGTAGTCGGCGGGAGGGCCGACAATGAGCAGTTCTTC. Protein sequence: CASSVVGGRADNEQFF.

J is TRBJ2-6 and V is TRBV7-2; TRBD1 agrees at 10 bases. The V segment lost 3 bases and the J segment 3 bases; nucleotides outside the gene matches: 5. The CDR3 contains 17 residues. Germline values: CDR1 SGHTA, CDR2 FQGNSA. The CDR3 nucleotides read TGTGCCAGCAGCTTGACAGGGGGCGCGGGTGGGGCCAACGTCCTGACTTTC. Translated: CASSLTGGAGGANVLTF.

The V call is TRBV27, the J call TRBJ2-5, with 7 nucleotides matching TRBD2. Losses at the gene ends were 7 bases for V and 1 base for J; bases not matched to a gene: 12. Germline V gives CDR1 MNHEY, CDR2 SMNVEV (reference sequence). The length of the CDR3 is 16 residues. The CDR3 region is CASKWRAGRAQETQYF. The CDR3 DNA is TGTGCCAGCAAATGGCGGGCGGGGAGGGCCCAAGAGACCCAGTACTTC.

The chain employs TRBV5-4 and TRBJ2-3, with unresolved D. The length of the CDR3 is 13 residues. The V end lost 4 bases, the J end lost 4 bases, and 10 bases lay between the germline ends. Germline CDR1 reads SGHNT; CDR2 reads YYREEE (reference sequence). CDR3 protein: CASSPVGSDTQYF. The CDR3 region has the DNA TGTGCCAGCAGCCCCGTGGGGTCAGATACGCAGTATTTT.

The chain couples TRBV7-9 to TRBJ2-7; D is perhaps TRBD2 (5 bases). The CDR3 totals 15 residues. Trimming took off 2 bases at V and 3 bases at J, with 14 bases between the two ends. CDR1 and CDR2 (germline): SEHNR, FQNEAQ (reference sequence). Here the CDR3 DNA reads TGTGCCAGCAGCTTAATTCGGGAATTCCGCTACGAGCAGTACTTC. It yields the protein CASSLIREFRYEQYF.